This section outlines one T cell receptor beta chain sequence together with its context. This sample was included in a study of radiation and T cells in renal cell carcinoma. The CDR3 totals 15 residues. V was pared by 6 bases and J by 5 bases, with 17 bases between. CDR1 and CDR2 from the germline V gene are LNHDA and SQIVND (reference sequence). The time point is: blood 4 weeks post-SBRT, at nephrectomy. The treatment: 15 Gy SBRT to primary tumor, nephrectomy 4 weeks later. Nephrectomy followed 15 Gy stereotactic body radiation by 4 weeks. The data were produced by immunoSEQ multiplex PCR, yet TCRdb's version contains in-frame clones alone and is incomplete. The data hold over 120,000 clones, with 70% to 90% observed a single time.

V and J are TRBV19 and TRBJ2-1; D unresolved. The sample was blood, taken from a patient whose treatment included radiotherapy and nephrectomy. The clonotype was recovered from a woman between 50 and 59 years old with renal cell carcinoma. The CDR3, as DNA: TGTGCCAGTAGCCCAATGCGGACGGTTCACAATGAGCAGTTCTTC. Protein product: CASSPMRTVHNEQFF.